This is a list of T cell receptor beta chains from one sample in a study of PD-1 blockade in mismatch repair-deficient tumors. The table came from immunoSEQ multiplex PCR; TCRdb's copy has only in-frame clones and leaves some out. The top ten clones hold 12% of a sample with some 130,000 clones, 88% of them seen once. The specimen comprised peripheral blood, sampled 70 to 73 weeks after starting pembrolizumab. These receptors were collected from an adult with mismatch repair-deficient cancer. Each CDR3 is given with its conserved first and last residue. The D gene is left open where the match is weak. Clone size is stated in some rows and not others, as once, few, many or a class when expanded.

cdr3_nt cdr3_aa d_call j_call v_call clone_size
TGCGCCAGCAGCCAAGACTGTTGCGGGTGGGCTAGCGGGAGTAAGTACGAGCAGTACTTC CASSQDCCGWASGSKYEQYF TRBD2 TRBJ2-7 TRBV4-3 NA
TGTGCCTGGAGTGCCGGGACGGGCTATGGCTACACCTTC CAWSAGTGYGYTF NA TRBJ1-2 TRBV30 NA
TGTGCCAGCAGTCTAGCGGGAGGGCGTAGTGAGCAGTTCTTC CASSLAGGRSEQFF TRBD2 TRBJ2-1 TRBV6-5 NA
TGTGCCAGCAGTTACGGGGACAGGGGAATAGATACGCAGTATTTT CASSYGDRGIDTQYF TRBD1 TRBJ2-3 TRBV6-5 NA
TGTGCCTGGAGTGTAACTTATTGGACTAGCGGGACTACACACACCGGGGAGCTGTTTTTT CAWSVTYWTSGTTHTGELFF TRBD2 TRBJ2-2 TRBV30 NA
TGTGCCAGCAGTTCCTGGACTAGTCAAGAGACCCAGTACTTC CASSSWTSQETQYF TRBD2 TRBJ2-5 TRBV6-1 NA
TGTGCCAGCAGCTTACACGTATACGAGCAGTACTTC CASSLHVYEQYF NA TRBJ2-7 TRBV11-2 NA
TGCGCCAGCAGCCAACCTGACAGACCCTTTGAGAGTGAGCAGTTCTTC CASSQPDRPFESEQFF NA TRBJ2-1 TRBV4-3 NA
TGCGCCAGCAGCGTGGGAAGTGAGGCTTTCTTT CASSVGSEAFF NA TRBJ1-1 TRBV5-1 NA
TGTGCCAGCAGCGTACATCCTAGCGGGCAAATCACAGATACGCAGTATTTT CASSVHPSGQITDTQYF TRBD2 TRBJ2-3 TRBV9 NA
TGTGCCAGTAAACTACGACAAGCAACTAATGAAAAACTGTTTTTT CASKLRQATNEKLFF NA TRBJ1-4 TRBV19 NA
TGTGCCAGCAGCCCAGACAGGGGAGGCGGCTACACCTTC CASSPDRGGGYTF TRBD1 TRBJ1-2 TRBV6-6 NA
TGTGCCAGCAGCAGACGGACAGGGACCTATGGCTACACCTTC CASSRRTGTYGYTF TRBD1 TRBJ1-2 TRBV11-2 few
TGTGCCAGCAGTGAAACGTTGGCGGGTTACGAGCAGTACTTC CASSETLAGYEQYF NA TRBJ2-7 TRBV2 once
TGTGCCAGCAGTTACTCTCAGGGTGAAGGATATGGCTACACCTTC CASSYSQGEGYGYTF NA TRBJ1-2 TRBV6-5 NA
TGTGCCAGCAGCTTAGGGCCAGCGGTCTCCCCGAAAGAGACCCAGTACTTC CASSLGPAVSPKETQYF NA TRBJ2-5 TRBV7-9 NA
TGCAGCGTTGACTCGTTGGCAGAACAAGAGACCCAGTACTTC CSVDSLAEQETQYF NA TRBJ2-5 TRBV29-1 NA
TGTGCCAGCAGCCAAGCAGACAGCGATTACAATGAGCAGTTCTTC CASSQADSDYNEQFF NA TRBJ2-1 TRBV4-2 NA
TGTGCCTGGGGACAGGGGGCAAGGCAAGAGACCCAGTACTTC CAWGQGARQETQYF TRBD1 TRBJ2-5 TRBV30 NA
TGCGCCAGCAGCTTGGGGCCAGGTGTTGGGTTAATAACCTACGAGCAGTACTTC CASSLGPGVGLITYEQYF NA TRBJ2-7 TRBV5-1 NA
TGTGCCAGCAGCCGTGAGGGACTAGCGACCCTCGATACGCAGTATTTT CASSREGLATLDTQYF TRBD2 TRBJ2-3 TRBV5-4 NA
TGCGCCAGCAGCCAAGTAGCGGGAGGGGCCTACGAGCAGTACTTC CASSQVAGGAYEQYF TRBD2 TRBJ2-7 TRBV4-3 NA
TGTGCCAGCAGCCCCGGTGGAGCGGGAGGTTTAGATGAGCAGTTCTTC CASSPGGAGGLDEQFF TRBD2 TRBJ2-1 TRBV11-3 NA
TGTGCCAGCAGCTTAAGCGGGATCCAGGACTACGAGCAGTACTTC CASSLSGIQDYEQYF TRBD2 TRBJ2-7 TRBV7-2 once
TGTGCCAGCAGTTTTGCCTCCGAAGAGTATGGCTACACCTTC CASSFASEEYGYTF NA TRBJ1-2 TRBV27 NA
TGTGCCAGCGAAACTAGCGGACCCTACAATGAGCAGTTCTTC CASETSGPYNEQFF TRBD2 TRBJ2-1 TRBV28 NA
TGCAGCGTTTCCCCAAGCGGGAGGGGTTCGCGGGAGCAGTACTTC CSVSPSGRGSREQYF TRBD2 TRBJ2-7 TRBV29-1 NA
TGTGCCAGCAGCTTGTTAGCGGGGGAGTCACGCACAGATACGCAGTATTTT CASSLLAGESRTDTQYF TRBD2 TRBJ2-3 TRBV7-6 NA
TGTGCCAGCAGTGAGGGGCACATAAATGAGCAGTTCTTC CASSEGHINEQFF NA TRBJ2-1 TRBV28 NA
TGTGCCAGCAGCTTAGGACAGGGCCCTAGGAATTACCAAGAGACCCAGTACTTC CASSLGQGPRNYQETQYF TRBD1 TRBJ2-5 TRBV7-9 NA
TGTGCCAGCAGCGTAGGTAATAGCGGGACCTACGAGCAGTACTTC CASSVGNSGTYEQYF TRBD2 TRBJ2-7 TRBV9 NA
TGTGCCAGCAGGGGGGGGCCTAGGGTTTCAGAGACCCAGTACTTC CASRGGPRVSETQYF NA TRBJ2-5 TRBV28 NA
TGTGCCAGCAGCCAAGGATGGGGAGAACTCACCGGGGAGCTGTTTTTT CASSQGWGELTGELFF NA TRBJ2-2 TRBV4-2 NA
TGTGCCAGCAGTGAATACGGGGGACAGAACACTGAAGCTTTCTTT CASSEYGGQNTEAFF NA TRBJ1-1 TRBV25-1 NA
TGTGCCAGCAGTTACGAGACAGGGTCGGCCTACGAGCAGTACTTC CASSYETGSAYEQYF TRBD1 TRBJ2-7 TRBV6-6 NA
TGTGCCAGCTCACCACAGGAGGCAGGTAACGAGCAGTACTTC CASSPQEAGNEQYF NA TRBJ2-7 TRBV18 NA
TGTGCCAGCACAAATAAAGGGGGGAGAGGCCAGTACTTC CASTNKGGRGQYF NA TRBJ2-5 TRBV28 NA
TGTGCCAGCAGCAAAGCTGCAGGCGTCAACTCCTACAATGAGCAGTTCTTC CASSKAAGVNSYNEQFF NA TRBJ2-1 TRBV21-1 NA
TGTGCCAGCAGTTACTCGGAAGGGTTGACTGAAGCTTTCTTT CASSYSEGLTEAFF NA TRBJ1-1 TRBV6-5 NA
TGTGCCAGCAAAGGGACTAGCGGGAGTCCGTTCTTC CASKGTSGSPFF TRBD2 TRBJ2-1 TRBV28 NA
TGTGCCAGCAGTTTTGACAGGGGGCCTTCAGATACGCAGTATTTT CASSFDRGPSDTQYF TRBD1 TRBJ2-3 TRBV27 NA
TGTGCCTGGAGTCCTGGGACAGGCCCCTACGAGCAGTACTTC CAWSPGTGPYEQYF TRBD1 TRBJ2-7 TRBV30 NA
TGTGCCAGCAGCGTTTATCTGCAGGCGGCCAAAAACATTCAGTACTTC CASSVYLQAAKNIQYF NA TRBJ2-4 TRBV5-5 NA
TGTGCCAGCAGCTTACGGGGCGGTGAGCAGTTCTTC CASSLRGGEQFF NA TRBJ2-1 TRBV7-9 NA
TGTGCCAGCAGCTATCAGCGGGATTGGTACAATGAGCAGTTCTTC CASSYQRDWYNEQFF TRBD2 TRBJ2-1 TRBV7-9 NA
TGTGCCAGCAGGGTAGCGGGAACGAACACCGGGGAGCTGTTTTTT CASRVAGTNTGELFF TRBD2 TRBJ2-2 TRBV2 NA
TGTGCCAGCAGCCCCCGGACTAGGCGGTACGAGCAGTACTTC CASSPRTRRYEQYF TRBD2 TRBJ2-7 TRBV5-8 once
TGCAGCCTCATCGCGGGGACGGGGGAGCAGTACTTC CSLIAGTGEQYF NA TRBJ2-7 TRBV29-1 NA
TGTGCCAGCAGCGGACCGGGACAGGGGTTCTACAATGAGCAGTTCTTC CASSGPGQGFYNEQFF TRBD1 TRBJ2-1 TRBV7-9 NA
TGTGCCAGCAGCCAAGATGGGACAGCAGAAGCTTTCTTT CASSQDGTAEAFF TRBD1 TRBJ1-1 TRBV4-2 few
TGTGCCAGCTCGTCAGGGATGAACACTGAAGCTTTCTTT CASSSGMNTEAFF NA TRBJ1-1 TRBV6-1 NA
TGTGCCACCAGCAGAGATTACCGGACGGGTGGGACAGATACGCAGTATTTT CATSRDYRTGGTDTQYF NA TRBJ2-3 TRBV15 NA
TGTGCCACCAGCAGAGACCAGGGACCCGCGCAGCCCCAGCATTTT CATSRDQGPAQPQHF NA TRBJ1-5 TRBV15 NA
TGTGCCAGCAGTTTCCAGACTAGCGGGAGAAACATTCAGTACTTC CASSFQTSGRNIQYF TRBD2 TRBJ2-4 TRBV6-6 NA
TGCGCCAGTTCGGTTGGCGGGACCTACGAGCAGTACTTC CASSVGGTYEQYF NA TRBJ2-7 TRBV5-1 NA